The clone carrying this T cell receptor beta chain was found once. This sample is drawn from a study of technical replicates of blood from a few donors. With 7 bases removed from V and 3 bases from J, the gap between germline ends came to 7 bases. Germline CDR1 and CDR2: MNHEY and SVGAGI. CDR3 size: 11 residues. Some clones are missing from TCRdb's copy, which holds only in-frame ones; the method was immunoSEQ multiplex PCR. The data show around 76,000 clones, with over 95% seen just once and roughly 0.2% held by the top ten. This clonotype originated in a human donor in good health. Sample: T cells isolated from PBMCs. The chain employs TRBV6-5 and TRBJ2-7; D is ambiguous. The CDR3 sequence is CASMRNYEQYF. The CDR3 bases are TGTGCCAGCATGAGGAACTACGAGCAGTACTTC.